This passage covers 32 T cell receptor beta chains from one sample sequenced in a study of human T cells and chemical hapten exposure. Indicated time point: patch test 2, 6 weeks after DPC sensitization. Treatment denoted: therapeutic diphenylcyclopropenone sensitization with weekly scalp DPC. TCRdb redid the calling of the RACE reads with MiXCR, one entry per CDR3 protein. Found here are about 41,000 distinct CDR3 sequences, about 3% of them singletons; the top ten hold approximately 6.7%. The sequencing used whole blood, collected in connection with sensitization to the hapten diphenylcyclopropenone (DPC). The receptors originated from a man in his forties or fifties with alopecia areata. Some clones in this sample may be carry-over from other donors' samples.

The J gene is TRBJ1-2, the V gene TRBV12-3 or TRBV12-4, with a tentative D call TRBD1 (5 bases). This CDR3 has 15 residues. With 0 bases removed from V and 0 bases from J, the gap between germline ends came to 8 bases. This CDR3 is CASSLAGAANYGYTF. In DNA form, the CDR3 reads TGTGCCAGCAGTTTAGCAGGGGCGGCTAACTATGGCTACACCTTC.

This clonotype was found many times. The CDR3 bases are TGTGCCAGCTCATCCACTCCAGGGGCGCGAGGCGGGGAGCTGTTTTTT. Its translation: CASSSTPGARGGELFF. The chain recombines TRBV18 with TRBJ2-2, with D tentatively TRBD1 (6 bases). The CDR3 totals 16 residues. The germline V gene encodes CDR1 KGHSH and CDR2 LQKENI. Trimming left V 5 bases short and J 7 bases short, with 20 bases between.

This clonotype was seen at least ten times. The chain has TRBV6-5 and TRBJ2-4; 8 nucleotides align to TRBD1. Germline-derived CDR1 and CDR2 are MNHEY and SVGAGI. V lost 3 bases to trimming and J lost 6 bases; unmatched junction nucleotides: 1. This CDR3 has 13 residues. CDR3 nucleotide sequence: TGTGCCAGCAGTTATGACAGGGGAAACATTCAGTACTTC. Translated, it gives CASSYDRGNIQYF.

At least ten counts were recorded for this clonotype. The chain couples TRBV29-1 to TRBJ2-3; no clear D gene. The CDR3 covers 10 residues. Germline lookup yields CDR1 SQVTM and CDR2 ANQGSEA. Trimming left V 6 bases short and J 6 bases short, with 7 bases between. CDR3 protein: CSVYRDTQYF. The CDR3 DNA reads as TGCAGCGTCTACCGCGATACGCAGTATTTT.

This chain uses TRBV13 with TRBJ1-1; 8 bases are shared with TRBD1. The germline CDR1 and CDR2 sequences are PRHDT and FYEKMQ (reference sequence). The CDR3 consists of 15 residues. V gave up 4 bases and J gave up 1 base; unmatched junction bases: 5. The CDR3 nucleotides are TGTGCCAGCAGCTCAAAGACAGGGGCGAACACTGAAGCTTTCTTT. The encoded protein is CASSSKTGANTEAFF.

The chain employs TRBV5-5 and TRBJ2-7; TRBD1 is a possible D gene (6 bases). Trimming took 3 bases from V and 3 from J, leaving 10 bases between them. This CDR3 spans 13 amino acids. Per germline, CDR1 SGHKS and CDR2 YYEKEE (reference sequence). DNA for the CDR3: TGTGCCAGCAGCTCAGGGGCCTACTACGAGCAGTACTTC. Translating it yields CASSSGAYYEQYF.

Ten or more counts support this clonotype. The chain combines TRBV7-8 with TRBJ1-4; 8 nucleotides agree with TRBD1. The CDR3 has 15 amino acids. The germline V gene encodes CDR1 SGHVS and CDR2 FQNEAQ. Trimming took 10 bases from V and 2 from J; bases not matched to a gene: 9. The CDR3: CATQDRGRTNEKLFF. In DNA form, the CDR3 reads TGTGCCACCCAAGACAGGGGACGGACTAATGAAAAACTGTTTTTT. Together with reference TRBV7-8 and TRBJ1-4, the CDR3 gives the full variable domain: GAGVSQSPRYKVAKRGQDVALRCDPISGHVSLFWYQQALGQGPEFLTYFQNEAQLDKSGLPSDRFFAERPEGSVSTLKIQRTQQEDSAVYLCATQDRGRTNEKLFFGSGTQLSVL.

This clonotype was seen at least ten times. Here the CDR3 reads CASRTSGYNEQFF. The CDR3, as DNA: TGTGCCAGCAGGACTAGCGGGTACAATGAGCAGTTCTTC. The rearrangement joins TRBV6-2 or TRBV6-3 to TRBJ2-1; 10 nucleotides line up with TRBD2. Trimming removed 6 bases from V and 4 bases from J; junction bases left unmatched: 0. From germline, CDR1 is MNHEY and CDR2 SVGEGT. This CDR3 spans 13 amino acids.

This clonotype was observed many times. Here the CDR3 reads CAISEVLAGTYEQYF. CDR3 nucleotides: TGTGCCATCAGTGAGGTCCTAGCGGGGACCTACGAGCAGTACTTC. This chain links TRBV10-3 with TRBJ2-7, with TRBD2 matching over 9 bases. Germline V CDR1 and CDR2: ENHRY, SYGVKD. Germline trimming cut 2 bases from V and 2 bases from J; bases unmatched to any gene: 4. The CDR3 totals 15 residues.

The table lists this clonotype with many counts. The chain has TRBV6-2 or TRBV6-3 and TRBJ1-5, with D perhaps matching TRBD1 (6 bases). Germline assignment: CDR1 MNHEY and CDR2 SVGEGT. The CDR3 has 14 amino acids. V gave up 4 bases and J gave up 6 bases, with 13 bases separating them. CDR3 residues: CASSSPGGAQPQHF. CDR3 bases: TGTGCCAGCAGTTCCCCTGGGGGGGCTCAGCCCCAGCATTTT.

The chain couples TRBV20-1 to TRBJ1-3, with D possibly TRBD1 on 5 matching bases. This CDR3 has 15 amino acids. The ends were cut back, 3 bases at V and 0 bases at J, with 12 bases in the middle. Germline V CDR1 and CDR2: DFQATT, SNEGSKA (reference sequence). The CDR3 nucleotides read TGCAGTGCTAGGGGACCGCCGAACTCTGGAAACACCATATATTTT. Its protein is CSARGPPNSGNTIYF.

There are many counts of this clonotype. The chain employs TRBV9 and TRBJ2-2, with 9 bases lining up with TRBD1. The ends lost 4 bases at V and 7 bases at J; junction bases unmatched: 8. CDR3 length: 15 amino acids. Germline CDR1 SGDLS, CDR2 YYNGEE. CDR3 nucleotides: TGTGCCAGCAGCCCCCGGGACAGGGCAAGCGGGGAGCTGTTTTTT. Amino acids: CASSPRDRASGELFF.

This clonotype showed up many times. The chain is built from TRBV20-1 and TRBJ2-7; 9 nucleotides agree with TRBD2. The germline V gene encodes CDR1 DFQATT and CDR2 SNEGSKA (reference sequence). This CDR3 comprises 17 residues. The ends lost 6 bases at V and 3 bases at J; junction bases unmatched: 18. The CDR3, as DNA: TGCAGTGCCCACCCTCGACTAGCGGTTGGCGGGGACTACGAGCAGTACTTC. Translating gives CSAHPRLAVGGDYEQYF.

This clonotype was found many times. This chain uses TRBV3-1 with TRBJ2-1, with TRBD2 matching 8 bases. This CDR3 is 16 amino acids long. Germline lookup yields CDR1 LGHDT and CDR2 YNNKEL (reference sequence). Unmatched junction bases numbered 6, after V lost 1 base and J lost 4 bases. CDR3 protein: CASSQARAGVYNEQFF. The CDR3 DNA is TGTGCCAGCAGCCAAGCTCGAGCGGGAGTATACAATGAGCAGTTCTTC.

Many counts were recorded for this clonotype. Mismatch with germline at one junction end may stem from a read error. The DNA for the CDR3 is TGCAGTGCTAGAGAACCGGGACTAGCGGCCCCAAGCTTC. Protein: CSAREPGLAAPSF. V gene TRBV20-1 combines with J gene TRBJ2-7, with 11 bases identical to TRBD2. This CDR3 is 13 amino acids long. CDR1 is DFQATT, CDR2 SNEGSKA, per germline (reference sequence).

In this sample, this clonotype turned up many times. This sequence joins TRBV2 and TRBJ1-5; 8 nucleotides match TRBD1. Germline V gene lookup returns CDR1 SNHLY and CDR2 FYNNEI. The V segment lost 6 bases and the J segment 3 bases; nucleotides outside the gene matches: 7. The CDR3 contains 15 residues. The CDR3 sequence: CASSRRGLDNQPQHF. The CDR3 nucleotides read TGTGCCAGCAGCCGCAGGGGGCTCGACAATCAGCCCCAGCATTTT.

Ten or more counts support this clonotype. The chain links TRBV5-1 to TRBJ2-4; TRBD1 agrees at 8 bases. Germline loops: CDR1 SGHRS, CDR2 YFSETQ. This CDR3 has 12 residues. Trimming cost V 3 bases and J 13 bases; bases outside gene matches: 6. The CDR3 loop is CASSSEQGGQYF. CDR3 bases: TGCGCCAGCAGCTCGGAACAGGGGGGCCAGTACTTC.

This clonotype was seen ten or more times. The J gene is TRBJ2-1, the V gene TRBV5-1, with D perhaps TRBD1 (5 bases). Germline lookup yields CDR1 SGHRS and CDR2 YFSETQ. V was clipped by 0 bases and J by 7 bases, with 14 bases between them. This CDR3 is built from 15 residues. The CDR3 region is CASSLEVGKGNEQFF. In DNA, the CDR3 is TGCGCCAGCAGCTTGGAGGTGGGAAAGGGGAATGAGCAGTTCTTC. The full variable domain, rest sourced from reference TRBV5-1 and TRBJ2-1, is KAGVTQTPRYLIKTRGQQVTLSCSPISGHRSVSWYQQTPGQGLQFLFEYFSETQRNKGNFPGRFSGRQFSNSRSEMNVSTLELGDSALYLCASSLEVGKGNEQFFGPGTRLTVL.

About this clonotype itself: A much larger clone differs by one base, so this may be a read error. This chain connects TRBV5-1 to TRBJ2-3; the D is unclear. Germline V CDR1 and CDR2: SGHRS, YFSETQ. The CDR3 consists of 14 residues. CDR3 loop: CASSLADRTETQYF. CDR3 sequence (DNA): TGCGCCAGCAGCTTGGCCGACCGCACAGAAACGCAGTATTTT.

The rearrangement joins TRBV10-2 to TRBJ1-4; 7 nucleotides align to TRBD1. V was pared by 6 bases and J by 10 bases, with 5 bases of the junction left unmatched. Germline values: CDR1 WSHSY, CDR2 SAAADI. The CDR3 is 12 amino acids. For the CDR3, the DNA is TGCGCCAGCAGAGAGGGACAGTCAAAACTGTTTTTT. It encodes CASREGQSKLFF.

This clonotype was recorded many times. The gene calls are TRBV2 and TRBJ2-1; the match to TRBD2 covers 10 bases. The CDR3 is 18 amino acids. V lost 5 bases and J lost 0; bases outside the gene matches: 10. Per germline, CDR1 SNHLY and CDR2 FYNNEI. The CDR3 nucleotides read TGTGCCAGCAGTAGAGGACTAGCGGAGTTCTACTCCTACAATGAGCAGTTCTTC. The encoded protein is CASSRGLAEFYSYNEQFF.

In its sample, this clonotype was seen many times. As DNA, the CDR3 is TGTGCCAGCAGTTTAGCCCGGTTCACAGATACGCAGTATTTT. It is translated as CASSLARFTDTQYF. The chain recombines TRBV12-3 or TRBV12-4 with TRBJ2-3; no clear D gene. The CDR3 is 14 residues long. V lost 0 bases to trimming and J lost 2 bases, with 6 bases between them.

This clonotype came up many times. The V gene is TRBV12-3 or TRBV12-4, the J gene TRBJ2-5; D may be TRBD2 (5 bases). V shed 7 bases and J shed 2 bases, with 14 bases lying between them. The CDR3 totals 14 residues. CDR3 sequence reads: CASTQSSGQETQYF. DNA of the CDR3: TGTGCCAGCACCCAGTCGAGCGGACAAGAGACCCAGTACTTC.

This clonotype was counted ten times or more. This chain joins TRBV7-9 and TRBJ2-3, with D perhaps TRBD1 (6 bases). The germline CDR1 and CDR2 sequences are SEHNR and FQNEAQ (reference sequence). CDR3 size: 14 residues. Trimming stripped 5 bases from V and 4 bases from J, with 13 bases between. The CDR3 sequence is CASSHKSGADTQYF. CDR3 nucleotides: TGTGCCAGCAGCCATAAGTCAGGGGCAGATACGCAGTATTTT.

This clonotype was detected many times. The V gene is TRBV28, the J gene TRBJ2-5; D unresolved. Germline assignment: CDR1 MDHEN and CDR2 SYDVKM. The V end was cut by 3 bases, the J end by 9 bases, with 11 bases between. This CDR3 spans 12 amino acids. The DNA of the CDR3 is TGTGCCAGCAGTTTTAATCATCAGGCCCAGTACTTC. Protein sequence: CASSFNHQAQYF.

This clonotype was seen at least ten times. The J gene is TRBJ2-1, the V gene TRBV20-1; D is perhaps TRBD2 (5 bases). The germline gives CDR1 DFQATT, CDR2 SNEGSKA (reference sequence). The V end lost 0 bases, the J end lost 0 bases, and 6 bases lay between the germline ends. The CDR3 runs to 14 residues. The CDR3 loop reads CSARDRDSYNEQFF. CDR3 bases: TGCAGTGCTAGAGATCGGGACTCCTACAATGAGCAGTTCTTC.

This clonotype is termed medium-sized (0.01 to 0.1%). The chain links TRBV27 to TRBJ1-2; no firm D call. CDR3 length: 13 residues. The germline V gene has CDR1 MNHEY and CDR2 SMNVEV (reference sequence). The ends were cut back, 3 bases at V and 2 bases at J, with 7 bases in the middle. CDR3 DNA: TGTGCCAGCAGTTTTGAAGGGAACTATGGCTACACCTTC. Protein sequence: CASSFEGNYGYTF.

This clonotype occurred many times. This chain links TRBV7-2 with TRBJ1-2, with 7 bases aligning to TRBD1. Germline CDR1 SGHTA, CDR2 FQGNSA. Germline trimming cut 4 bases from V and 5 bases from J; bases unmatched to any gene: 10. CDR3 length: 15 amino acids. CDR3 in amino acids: CASSSAGTVGYGYTF. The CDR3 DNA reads TGTGCCAGCAGCTCGGCCGGGACAGTCGGTTATGGCTACACCTTC.

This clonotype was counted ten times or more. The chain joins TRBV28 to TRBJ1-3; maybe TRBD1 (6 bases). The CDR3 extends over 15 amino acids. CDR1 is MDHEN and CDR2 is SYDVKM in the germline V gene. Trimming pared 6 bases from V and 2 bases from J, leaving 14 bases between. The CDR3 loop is CASSPTGLTGNTIYF. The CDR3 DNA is TGTGCCAGCAGCCCAACAGGGCTCACTGGAAACACCATATATTTT.

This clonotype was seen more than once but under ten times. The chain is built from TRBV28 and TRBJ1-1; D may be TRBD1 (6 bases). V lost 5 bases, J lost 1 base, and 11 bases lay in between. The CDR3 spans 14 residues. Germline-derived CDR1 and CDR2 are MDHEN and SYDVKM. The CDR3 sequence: CASSRQVTNTEAFF. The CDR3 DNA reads TGTGCCAGCAGTCGACAGGTGACGAACACTGAAGCTTTCTTT.

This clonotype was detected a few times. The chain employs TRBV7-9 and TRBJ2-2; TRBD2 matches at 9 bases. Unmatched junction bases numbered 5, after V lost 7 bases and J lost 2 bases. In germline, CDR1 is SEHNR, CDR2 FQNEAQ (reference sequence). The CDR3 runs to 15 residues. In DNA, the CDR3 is TGTGCCAGCAAGACTAGCGGCACTAACACCGGGGAGCTGTTTTTT. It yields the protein CASKTSGTNTGELFF.

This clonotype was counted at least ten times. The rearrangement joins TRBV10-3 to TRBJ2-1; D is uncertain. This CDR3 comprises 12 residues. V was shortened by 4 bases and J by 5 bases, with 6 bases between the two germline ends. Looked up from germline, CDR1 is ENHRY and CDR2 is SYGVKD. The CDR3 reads CAISVLNNEQFF. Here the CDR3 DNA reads TGTGCCATCAGTGTACTTAACAATGAGCAGTTCTTC.